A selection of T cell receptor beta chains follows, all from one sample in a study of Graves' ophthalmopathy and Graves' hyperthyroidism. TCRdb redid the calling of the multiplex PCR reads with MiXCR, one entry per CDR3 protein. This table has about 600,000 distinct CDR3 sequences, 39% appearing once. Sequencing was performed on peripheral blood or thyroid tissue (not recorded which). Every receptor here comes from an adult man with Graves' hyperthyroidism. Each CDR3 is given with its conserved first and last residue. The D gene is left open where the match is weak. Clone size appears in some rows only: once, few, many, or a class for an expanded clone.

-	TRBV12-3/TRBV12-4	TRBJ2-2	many	CASRNTGSTGELFF	TGTGCCAGCAGGAACACAGGGAGCACCGGGGAGCTGTTTTTT
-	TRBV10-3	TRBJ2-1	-	CAISEGGMVEQFF	TGTGCCATCAGTGAGGGGGGGATGGTTGAGCAGTTCTTC
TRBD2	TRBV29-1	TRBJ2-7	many	CSVAPTSGTTYEQYF	TGCAGCGTTGCCCCGACTAGCGGGACGACCTACGAGCAGTACTTC
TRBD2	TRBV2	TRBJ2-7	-	CANRRTSGSYEQYF	TGTGCCAACAGACGGACTAGCGGGAGCTACGAGCAGTACTTC
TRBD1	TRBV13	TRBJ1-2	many	CASSLRGTGVGYTF	TGTGCCAGCAGCTTAAGAGGGACAGGGGTTGGCTACACCTTC
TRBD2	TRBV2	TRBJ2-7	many	CASSVGLASYEQYF	TGTGCCAGCAGTGTGGGACTAGCTTCGTACGAGCAGTACTTC
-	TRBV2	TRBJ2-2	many	CASRADSNTGELFF	TGTGCCAGCAGGGCCGACAGTAACACCGGGGAGCTGTTTTTT
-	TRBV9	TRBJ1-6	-	CASSVAGQENSPPHF	TGTGCCAGCAGCGTAGCTGGGCAGGAGAATTCACCCCCCCACTTT
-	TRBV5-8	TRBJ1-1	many	CASSSSLYTEAFF	TGTGCCAGCAGCTCCAGCCTTTACACTGAAGCTTTCTTT
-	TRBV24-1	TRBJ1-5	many	CATSDCPAPPPRLDYSNQPQHF	TGTGCCACCAGTGATTGCCCTGCACCGCCGCCCCGATTGGACTATAGCAATCAGCCCCAGCATTTT
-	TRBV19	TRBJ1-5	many	CASSIEIRDNQPQHF	TGTGCCAGTAGTATTGAAATACGGGACAATCAGCCCCAGCATTTT
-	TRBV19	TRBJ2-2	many	CASSILGSNTGELFF	TGTGCCAGTAGTATATTGGGCTCGAACACCGGGGAGCTGTTTTTT
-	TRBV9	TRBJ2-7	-	CASSARGRTCGF	TGTGCCAGCAGCGCACGAGGACGGACCTGTGGCTTC
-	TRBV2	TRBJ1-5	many	CASSQGLRQPQHF	TGTGCCAGCAGTCAGGGATTGCGGCAGCCCCAGCATTTT
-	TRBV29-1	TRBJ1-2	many	CSVVGGDTGDYGYTF	TGCAGCGTTGTGGGGGGGGATACGGGAGACTATGGCTACACCTTC
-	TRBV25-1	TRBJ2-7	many	CASSEFGGRYEQYF	TGTGCCAGCAGTGAATTTGGGGGCCGCTACGAGCAGTACTTC
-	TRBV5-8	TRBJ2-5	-	CASRQGGTQETQYF	TGTGCCAGCAGACAAGGGGGGACCCAAGAGACCCAGTACTTC
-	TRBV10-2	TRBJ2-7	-	CASSARGLTSRYEQYF	TGCGCCAGCAGTGCTAGGGGTCTGACTTCACGCTACGAGCAGTACTTC
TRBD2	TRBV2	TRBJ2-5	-	CAGKTSGSETQYF	TGTGCCGGGAAGACTAGCGGATCTGAGACCCAGTACTTC
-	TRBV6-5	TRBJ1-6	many	CASSPRRDNSPLHF	TGTGCCAGCAGCCCCCGTCGGGATAATTCACCCCTCCACTTT
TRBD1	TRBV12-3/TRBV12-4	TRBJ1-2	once	CASPGTGNRYGYTF	TGTGCCAGCCCCGGGACAGGGAATCGCTATGGCTACACCTTC
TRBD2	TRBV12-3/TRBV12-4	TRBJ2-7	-	CAIAGGSYNEQYF	TGTGCCATAGCGGGGGGCTCCTACAACGAGCAGTACTTC
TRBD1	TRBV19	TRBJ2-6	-	CASSPPVGTGVSRANVLTF	TGTGCCAGTAGTCCCCCCGTAGGGACAGGGGTTAGCAGGGCCAACGTCCTGACTTTC
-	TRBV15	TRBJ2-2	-	CATSRDLGWTGELFF	TGTGCCACCAGCAGAGATCTCGGGTGGACCGGGGAGCTGTTTTTT
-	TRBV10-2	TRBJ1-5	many	CASSAPGNQPQHF	TGCGCCAGCAGTGCCCCAGGGAATCAGCCCCAGCATTTT
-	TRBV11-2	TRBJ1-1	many	CASTPIGGEDTEAFF	TGTGCCAGCACCCCAATCGGAGGGGAGGACACTGAAGCTTTCTTT
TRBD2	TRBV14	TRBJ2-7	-	CARDAGVTYEQYF	TGTGCTAGAGACGCGGGGGTAACCTACGAGCAGTACTTC
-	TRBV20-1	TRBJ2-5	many	CSATSVGETQYF	TGCAGTGCTACATCGGTCGGAGAGACCCAGTACTTC
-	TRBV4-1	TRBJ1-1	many	CASSQDDSELQAFF	TGCGCCAGCAGCCAAGATGATTCGGAACTTCAAGCTTTCTTT
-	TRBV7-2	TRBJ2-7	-	CASSQGGHLGEQYF	TGTGCCAGCAGTCAGGGGGGCCATCTGGGCGAGCAGTACTTC
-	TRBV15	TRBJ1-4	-	CATSREGSGTNEKLFF	TGTGCCACCAGCAGAGAGGGGTCCGGGACTAATGAAAAACTGTTTTTT
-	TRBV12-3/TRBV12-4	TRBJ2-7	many	CASRPGGRLYEQYF	TGTGCCTCCCGGCCTGGGGGGCGCCTCTACGAGCAGTACTTC
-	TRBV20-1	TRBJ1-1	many	CSASNRVNTEAFF	TGCAGTGCTAGTAACAGGGTGAACACTGAAGCTTTCTTT
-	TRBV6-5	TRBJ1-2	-	CACSRGRAGHGYTF	TGTGCCTGCAGCCGGGGTCGGGCAGGGCATGGCTACACCTTC
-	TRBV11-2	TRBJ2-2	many	CASSLARVYTGELFF	TGTGCCAGCAGCTTAGCGAGGGTATACACCGGGGAGCTGTTTTTT
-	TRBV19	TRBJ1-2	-	CASSTGRGTNYGYTF	TGTGCCAGTAGTACGGGCAGGGGAACCAACTATGGCTACACCTTC